This TCR beta chain appears in the sequencing data of a study of cytomegalovirus exposure and HLA in healthy donors (dated by TCRdb to about 2017). Regarding the complete study: The 550 to 750 repertoires of the first cohort and the 95 to 150 validation repertoires were produced on the same platform, according to a later analysis. The study aimed to test whether signatures of past pathogen exposure could be identified by cataloging public T cell receptors. The study combined high-throughput TCR immunosequencing, statistical association of individual TCRs with disease status, and machine learning to predict cytomegalovirus infection status. A separate validation cohort of 100 to 150 different subjects was used in addition to the approximately 700-subject first cohort.

The germline V gene (reference sequence) gives CDR1 as MNHEY and CDR2 as SMNVEV. V is reduced by 5 bases and J by 6 bases, leaving a spacing of 19 bases between them. From cysteine to phenylalanine, the CDR3 is 15 amino acids long. Only the CDR3 portion is preserved as DNA: 45 bases, with reading frame beginning at the first base. Library construction relied on the immunoSEQ multiplex PCR assay. The authors' pipeline ran thus. A statistical classification framework was built to diagnose cytomegalovirus status from the catalog of TCR beta chain sequences. The table comes from immuneACCESS by way of TCRdb, which keeps in-frame sequences with V and J called. Part of the clones is missing from these tables; in studies checked, under half for an unresolved V gene and the rest for unknown reasons. V and J calls and clone size are those listed in that table; D and trimming were worked out from the DNA. This sample gives approximately 270,000 clones in total; almost 90% of them show up just once. The ten largest clones represent about 0.36% of the sample.

As regards this clone: The antigen this receptor binds is unknown. Base qualities are not recorded, but no much larger clone differs from it by a single base.

What the authors observed across the whole study: The classifier was reported to diagnose cytomegalovirus status with high specificity and sensitivity in both the original and validation cohorts. A later analysis lacked HLA typing for the validation cohort, so it scored co-occurrence in that cohort across all 120 or so repertoires. A total of 164 TCR beta chains were listed by the study as associated with cytomegalovirus. In vitro tests confirmed that three of the cytomegalovirus-associated TCR beta chains recognize cytomegalovirus antigens. The authors suggested that the approach could potentially be generalized to other disease states and immunological phenotypes. In a later analysis, TCRs clustered in the first cohort were found to also tend to co-occur in the 120 or so validation repertoires, with 85% to 95% of cluster scores above 0. While some public TCRs were present in many individuals, most TCR sequences turned up only very rarely across donors.

Separate from the approximately 700-subject first cohort, the validation cohort of roughly 130 subjects was the group to which the donors belonged. Specimen: PBMCs. The receptor's source is a woman aged 18-35 years in good health and CMV-seronegative. The chain links TRBV27 with TRBJ1-1, and possibly TRBD1, on 5 matching bases. The DNA sequence follows: TGTGCCAGCAGTCCCGGGGGGGGGTTTAGGCCTGAAGCTTTCTTT. Translated, it gives CASSPGGGFRPEAFF.